A selection of T cell receptor beta chains follows, all from one sample in a study of cytomegalovirus exposure and HLA in healthy donors. The method was immunoSEQ multiplex PCR; TCRdb's version includes in-frame clones alone and lacks a portion of them. The listing contains 50,000 to 80,000 clones. The source material was PBMCs. Receptor source: a woman under 30 in good health and CMV-seronegative. Each CDR3 is given without its conserved first and last residue.

v_gene: TRBV10-3; len: 12; j_gene: TRBJ2-7; CDR3aa: AIRTLEKGLKQY
v_gene: TRBV9; len: 14; j_gene: TRBJ2-3; CDR3aa: ASSVGTALSTDTQY
v_gene: TRBV19; len: 13; j_gene: TRBJ1-5; CDR3aa: ASRDGGRENQPQH
v_gene: TRBV9; len: 14; j_gene: TRBJ2-1; CDR3aa: ASSKISGREWNEQF
v_gene: TRBV2; len: 10; j_gene: TRBJ1-1; CDR3aa: ASGTGGVEAF
v_gene: TRBV30; len: 9; j_gene: TRBJ2-5; CDR3aa: AWSGQETQY
v_gene: TRBV9; len: 12; j_gene: TRBJ2-5; CDR3aa: ASSVANQAETQY
v_gene: TRBV29-1; len: 13; j_gene: TRBJ2-7; CDR3aa: SVAGTSGNSYEQY
v_gene: TRBV5-1; len: 11; j_gene: TRBJ2-1; CDR3aa: ASSLVGRGEQF
v_gene: TRBV4-1; len: 13; j_gene: TRBJ1-2; CDR3aa: ASSQPTTGRGGYT
v_gene: TRBV7-9; len: 12; j_gene: TRBJ1-1; CDR3aa: ASSLEGQHTEAF
v_gene: TRBV7-9; len: 15; j_gene: TRBJ2-7; CDR3aa: ASSLASGLEVIYEQY
v_gene: TRBV5-1; len: 13; j_gene: TRBJ2-5; CDR3aa: ASRPSGLAQETQY
v_gene: TRBV5-1; len: 14; j_gene: TRBJ2-1; CDR3aa: ASSFHGFTLYNEQF
v_gene: TRBV4-1; len: 12; j_gene: TRBJ1-1; CDR3aa: ASSQEHGVVEAF
v_gene: TRBV7-6; len: 14; j_gene: TRBJ2-5; CDR3aa: ASSIRQGTYQETQY
v_gene: TRBV5-6; len: 10; j_gene: TRBJ2-5; CDR3aa: ASSFYQETQY
v_gene: TRBV30; len: 10; j_gene: TRBJ2-7; CDR3aa: AWSVQGHEQY
v_gene: TRBV30; len: 10; j_gene: TRBJ2-1; CDR3aa: AWQGLAGPQF
v_gene: TRBV9; len: 13; j_gene: TRBJ2-3; CDR3aa: ASSVGSVNTDTQY
v_gene: TRBV6-5; len: 14; j_gene: TRBJ2-2; CDR3aa: ASSYGGTVYTGELF
v_gene: TRBV10-1; len: 14; j_gene: TRBJ2-1; CDR3aa: ASSGSAGWSYNEQF